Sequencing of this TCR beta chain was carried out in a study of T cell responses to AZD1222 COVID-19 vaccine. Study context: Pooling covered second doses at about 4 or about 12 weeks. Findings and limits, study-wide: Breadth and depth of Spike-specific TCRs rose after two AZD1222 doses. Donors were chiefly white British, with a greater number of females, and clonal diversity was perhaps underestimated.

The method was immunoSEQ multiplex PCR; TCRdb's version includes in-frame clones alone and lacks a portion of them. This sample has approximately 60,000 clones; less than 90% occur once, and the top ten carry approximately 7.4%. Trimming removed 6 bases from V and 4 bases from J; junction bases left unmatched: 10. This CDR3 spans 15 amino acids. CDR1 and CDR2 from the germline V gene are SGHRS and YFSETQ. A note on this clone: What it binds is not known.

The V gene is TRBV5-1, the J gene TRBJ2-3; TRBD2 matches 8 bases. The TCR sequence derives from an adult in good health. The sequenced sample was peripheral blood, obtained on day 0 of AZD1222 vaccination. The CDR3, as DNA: TGCGCCAGCACCCCGGCCCCGGGGGGGGCAGATACGCAGTATTTT. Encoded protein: CASTPAPGGADTQYF.